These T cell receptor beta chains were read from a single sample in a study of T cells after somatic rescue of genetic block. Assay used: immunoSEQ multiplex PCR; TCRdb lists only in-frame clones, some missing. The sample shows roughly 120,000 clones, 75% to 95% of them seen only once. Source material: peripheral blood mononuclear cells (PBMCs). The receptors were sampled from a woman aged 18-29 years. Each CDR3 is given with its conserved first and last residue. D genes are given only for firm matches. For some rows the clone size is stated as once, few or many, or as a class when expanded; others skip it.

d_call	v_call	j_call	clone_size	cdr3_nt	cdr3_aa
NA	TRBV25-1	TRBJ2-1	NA	TGTGCCAGCAGTGACACCTTGGGGGTCAACAATGAGCAGTTCTTC	CASSDTLGVNNEQFF
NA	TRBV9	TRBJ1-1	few	TGTGCCAGCGGATCAGGCACTGAAGCTTTCTTT	CASGSGTEAFF
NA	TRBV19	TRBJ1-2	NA	TGTGCCAGTAGTACCCTCCGAGGGAGGGGGGCAGTGGGCTACACCTTC	CASSTLRGRGAVGYTF
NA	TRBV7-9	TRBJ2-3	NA	TGTGCCAGCAGCTTAGTAGGGGCGACTACAGATACGCAGTATTTT	CASSLVGATTDTQYF
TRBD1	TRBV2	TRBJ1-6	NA	TGTGCCAGCAGTCGACAGGGGAGTGGAACACCCCTCCACTTT	CASSRQGSGTPLHF
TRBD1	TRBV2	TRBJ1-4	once	TGTGCCTTTTCCAAGTTTGGGGACAGGGCGGGGAAACTGTTTTTT	CAFSKFGDRAGKLFF
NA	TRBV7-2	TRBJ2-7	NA	TGTGCCAGCAGCCGTCGGGCCGGCGAGGGCGAGCAGTACTTC	CASSRRAGEGEQYF
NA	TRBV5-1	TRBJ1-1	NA	TGCGCCAGCATGGTGTCCTCAATGAACACTGAAGCTTTCTTT	CASMVSSMNTEAFF
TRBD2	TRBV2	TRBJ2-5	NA	TGTGCCAGCAGTGAAACTAGCGGGCGCCCGGGAGAGACCCAGTACTTC	CASSETSGRPGETQYF
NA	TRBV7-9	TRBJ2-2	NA	TGTGCCAGCAGCTTAGGGACCGTAACCGGGGAGCTGTTTTTT	CASSLGTVTGELFF
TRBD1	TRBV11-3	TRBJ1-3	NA	TGTGCCAGCAGCTTTGGACAGGGAAGGGACACCATATATTTT	CASSFGQGRDTIYF
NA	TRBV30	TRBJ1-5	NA	TGTGCCTGGAGTGACTTTGGCGGCAATCAGCCCCAGCATTTT	CAWSDFGGNQPQHF
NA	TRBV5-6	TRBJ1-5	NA	TGTGCCAGCAGCTTGGGGGTAAGTCAGCCCCAGCATTTT	CASSLGVSQPQHF
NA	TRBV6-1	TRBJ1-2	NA	TGTGCCAGCAGACGCATTGGTTATGGCTACACCTTC	CASRRIGYGYTF
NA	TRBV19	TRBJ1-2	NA	TGTGCCAGTAGTATTTACCGCTATTCTAACTATGGCTACACCTTC	CASSIYRYSNYGYTF